This T cell receptor (beta chain) was recovered during a study of shared clonotypes between healthy human individuals. Overall study: The donor group consisted of two women and a few men, aged 18 to 49.

Notes on the study in general: Sampling included only blood; tissue repertoires likely differ.

Donors, without exception, were Caucasian adults residing in Nashville, Tennessee. V was pared by 6 bases and J by 0 bases, with 3 bases of the junction left unmatched. The V gene's germline CDR1 is SGHAT and CDR2 FQNNGV. The CDR3 totals 15 residues. This clone has only a few counts. No antigen is known for it. Methods used by the authors: For the immunoSEQ data, sequences were junction-only without quality scores, so filtering differed. Assay: immunoSEQ multiplex PCR; the TCRdb copy retains only in-frame clones and omits some. Clone size and V and J calls were adopted from that table, with D and trimming inferred from the DNA. The sample consists of about 530,000 clones, 60% to 80% of them appearing once.

The chain combines TRBV11-2 with TRBJ2-7; 12 bases line up with TRBD2. Sequencing was carried out using PBMCs. This receptor was taken from a woman between 40 and 55 years old in good health. Some clones in this sample may be carry-over from other donors' samples. The DNA for the CDR3 is TGTGCCAGCAGTCGGACTAGCGGGACCTCCTACGAGCAGTACTTC. Encoded protein: CASSRTSGTSYEQYF.